The rows below give T cell receptor beta chains drawn from one sample of a study of Ad26.COV2.S vaccination and SARS-CoV-2 variants. Profiled with immunoSEQ multiplex PCR; TCRdb holds only in-frame clones, not every one. The sample shows about 370,000 clones, roughly 90% of them seen only once. This material consisted of peripheral blood, taken in a trial of Ad26.COV2.S vaccine versus placebo. The receptors originated from a person between 18 and 60 years old who received the Ad26.COV2.S COVID-19 vaccine or a placebo. Each CDR3 is given with its conserved first and last residue. Each record gives: clone size, CDR3 length, V gene, D gene, J gene, CDR3 DNA, CDR3 protein. A D gene is named only where the DNA matches it firmly. Clone size is not always given. Where it is, it says once, few, many or a class for expanded clones.

clone_size: NA; cdr3_length: 12; v_call: TRBV19; d_call: NA; j_call: TRBJ1-1; cdr3_nt: TGTGCCAGTAGTCTAATGAACACTGAAGCTTTCTTT; cdr3_aa: CASSLMNTEAFF
clone_size: NA; cdr3_length: 15; v_call: TRBV29-1; d_call: TRBD1; j_call: TRBJ2-7; cdr3_nt: TGCAGCGTATACAAAACCGGGACAGGATCCTACGAGCAGTACTTC; cdr3_aa: CSVYKTGTGSYEQYF
clone_size: NA; cdr3_length: 15; v_call: TRBV5-1; d_call: TRBD2; j_call: TRBJ2-1; cdr3_nt: TGCGCCAGCAGTTCCCCGGGAGGGCCAGTGGATGAGCAGTTCTTC; cdr3_aa: CASSSPGGPVDEQFF
clone_size: once; cdr3_length: 12; v_call: TRBV5-6; d_call: NA; j_call: TRBJ1-6; cdr3_nt: TGTGCCAGCAGCTTGAGGGGTTCACCCCTCCACTTT; cdr3_aa: CASSLRGSPLHF
clone_size: NA; cdr3_length: 15; v_call: TRBV29-1; d_call: TRBD2; j_call: TRBJ2-5; cdr3_nt: TGCAGCGTTCTCGGACTAGCGGGAGGTCGGGAGACCCAGTACTTC; cdr3_aa: CSVLGLAGGRETQYF
clone_size: NA; cdr3_length: 16; v_call: TRBV3-1/TRBV3-2; d_call: NA; j_call: TRBJ1-3; cdr3_nt: TGTGCCAGCAGCCTTGGACGGTCGCACTCTGGAAACACCATATATTTT; cdr3_aa: CASSLGRSHSGNTIYF
clone_size: NA; cdr3_length: 16; v_call: TRBV7-5; d_call: NA; j_call: TRBJ2-7; cdr3_nt: TGTGTCAGAAGCTTAGACAGCTCAACTAACCCCTACGAGCAGTACTTC; cdr3_aa: CVRSLDSSTNPYEQYF
clone_size: NA; cdr3_length: 15; v_call: TRBV6-5; d_call: NA; j_call: TRBJ2-2; cdr3_nt: TGTGCCAGCAGTTACGAACAGGGAGGCACCGGGGAGCTGTTTTTT; cdr3_aa: CASSYEQGGTGELFF
clone_size: NA; cdr3_length: 14; v_call: TRBV5-8; d_call: NA; j_call: TRBJ2-3; cdr3_nt: TGTGCCAGCAGCTTGGGGGGCCTGGGGGATACGCAGTATTTT; cdr3_aa: CASSLGGLGDTQYF
clone_size: NA; cdr3_length: 13; v_call: TRBV12-3/TRBV12-4; d_call: TRBD2; j_call: TRBJ2-7; cdr3_nt: TGTGCCAGCACCCCCGGACTAGCGTACGAGCAGTACTTC; cdr3_aa: CASTPGLAYEQYF
clone_size: few; cdr3_length: 14; v_call: TRBV28; d_call: NA; j_call: TRBJ2-3; cdr3_nt: TGTGCCACCCAGGGTGGGGCCTCGGGAGATACGCAGTATTTT; cdr3_aa: CATQGGASGDTQYF
clone_size: NA; cdr3_length: 18; v_call: TRBV3-1/TRBV3-2; d_call: TRBD2; j_call: TRBJ2-5; cdr3_nt: TGTGCCAGCAGCCAACCGGGACTAGCGGGAGCGGTCGGAGAGACCCAGTACTTC; cdr3_aa: CASSQPGLAGAVGETQYF
clone_size: few; cdr3_length: 16; v_call: TRBV7-3; d_call: TRBD1; j_call: TRBJ1-2; cdr3_nt: TGTGCCAGCAGCTCTTTGTACCGGGACAGGGTGCATGGCTACACCTTC; cdr3_aa: CASSSLYRDRVHGYTF
clone_size: few; cdr3_length: 11; v_call: TRBV10-3; d_call: NA; j_call: TRBJ1-1; cdr3_nt: TGTGCCATCAGTGAGTCCACTGAAGCTTTCTTT; cdr3_aa: CAISESTEAFF
clone_size: NA; cdr3_length: 12; v_call: TRBV6-5; d_call: NA; j_call: TRBJ1-5; cdr3_nt: TGTGCCAGCCGGACTTACAATCAGCCCCAGCATTTT; cdr3_aa: CASRTYNQPQHF
clone_size: NA; cdr3_length: 12; v_call: TRBV5-1; d_call: NA; j_call: TRBJ2-7; cdr3_nt: TGCGCCAGCAGCTCCTCCCCTTGGGAGCAGTACTTC; cdr3_aa: CASSSSPWEQYF
clone_size: NA; cdr3_length: 15; v_call: TRBV28; d_call: NA; j_call: TRBJ1-5; cdr3_nt: TGTGCCAGCAGTTTGGGGGGGCTTACGGATCAGCCCCAGCATTTT; cdr3_aa: CASSLGGLTDQPQHF